The 2 T cell receptor beta chains listed next were all sequenced from one sample in a study of PD-1 blockade in classical Hodgkin lymphoma (dated by TCRdb to 2020 to 2022). Library generation was performed with the immunoSEQ multiplex PCR assay. This immuneACCESS table, as held by TCRdb, lists in-frame sequences with V and J called but not all clones. Of the missing ones, under half trace to an unresolved V gene in checked studies; the others have no known cause. Recorded for this sample are roughly 100,000 clones; roughly nine tenths of them occurred a single time. The ten largest clones capture roughly 19% of the sample. The label giving this sample's time point can be read as: cycle 4 day 1 (C4D1), after less than 7 weeks of nivolumab. Every trial patient had relapsed following autologous stem cell transplantation, and prior brentuximab vedotin exposure was what differed among cohorts A, B and C.

The sequences come from peripheral blood mononuclear cells (PBMCs), collected before the fourth cycle of nivolumab. Every receptor here comes from a human donor with classical Hodgkin lymphoma.

The chain is built from TRBV7-2 and TRBJ2-5, with 8 bases that match TRBD2. V lost 3 bases to trimming and J lost 5 bases; unmatched junction nucleotides: 8. The CDR3 contains 15 residues. CDR1 and CDR2 from the germline V gene are SGHTA and FQGNSA. CDR3 amino acids: CASSLGSGSPETQYF. As DNA, the CDR3 is TGTGCCAGCAGCTTGGGAAGCGGGAGTCCGGAGACCCAGTACTTC.

This chain links TRBV11-3 with TRBJ2-5; 9 bases align to TRBD2. The CDR3 contains 17 residues. The trim removed 5 bases at V and 2 bases at J, leaving 12 bases unmatched. Looked up from germline, CDR1 is SGHNT and CDR2 is YENEEA. The CDR3 nucleotides read TGTGCCAGCAGCCCAGGACTAGCGACACGAACACAAGAGACCCAGTACTTC. Its translation is CASSPGLATRTQETQYF.